The 25 T cell receptor beta chains below all came from one sample that was sequenced in a study of T-cell memory formation after mild COVID-19. TCRdb re-analysed the 5' RACE reads in MiXCR, keeping a single row per CDR3 protein. The repertoire holds about 300,000 distinct CDR3 sequences, with just under 20% as singletons. Sequencing was performed on PBMCs or a T cell subset sorted from them (not recorded which). These receptors were taken from a man aged 18 to 35 who had mild COVID-19 (a few samples of this study predate the infection). Cell type and time point are not known.

The chain links TRBV7-2 to TRBJ2-3; 12 bases are shared with TRBD2. This CDR3 has 18 amino acids. Germline V lookup: CDR1 SGHTA, CDR2 FQGNSA. The V segment lost 5 bases and the J segment 6 bases; nucleotides outside the gene matches: 15. The CDR3 reads CASSHPTSGGPGGDTQYF. CDR3 in DNA: TGTGCCAGCAGCCACCCTACTAGCGGGGGGCCGGGCGGGGATACGCAGTATTTT. The whole variable domain, remainder taken from reference TRBV7-2 and TRBJ2-3, is GAGVSQSPSNKVTEKGKDVELRCDPISGHTALYWYRQSLGQGLEFLIYFQGNSAPDKSGLPSDRFSAERTGGSVSTLTIQRTQQEDSAVYLCASSHPTSGGPGGDTQYFGPGTRLTVL.

There are many counts of this clonotype. This rearrangement joins TRBV5-1 to TRBJ2-5, with D possibly TRBD1 on 5 matching bases. The CDR3 is 14 amino acids. Trimming took 2 bases from V and 2 from J, leaving 10 bases between them. CDR1 is SGHRS, CDR2 YFSETQ, per germline. The CDR3 DNA reads TGCGCCAGCAGCTTCCAAGGGGATCAAGAGACCCAGTACTTC. Translation gives CASSFQGDQETQYF.

This chain connects TRBV6-5 to TRBJ1-1; D is possibly TRBD1 (5 bases). Trimming stripped 2 bases from V and 2 bases from J, with 15 bases between. Germline CDR1 is MNHEY and CDR2 is SVGAGI. The CDR3 consists of 16 residues. CDR3 amino acids: CASSYRGLFGNTEAFF. The DNA of the CDR3 is TGTGCCAGCAGTTACCGGGGGTTATTTGGTAACACTGAAGCTTTCTTT.

The chain has TRBV6-2 or TRBV6-3 and TRBJ2-3; TRBD2 aligns across 12 bases. Germline lookup yields CDR1 MNHEY and CDR2 SVGEGT. V trimming: 0 bases; J trimming: 0 bases; junction bases outside the gene matches: 7. The CDR3 consists of 19 residues. This CDR3 reads CASSYSLAGGATSTDTQYF. In DNA form, the CDR3 reads TGTGCCAGCAGTTACTCTCTAGCGGGGGGGGCTACTAGCACAGATACGCAGTATTTT.

A few counts support this clonotype. V is TRBV4-3 and J is TRBJ2-1; 8 bases align to TRBD2. The V and J ends lost 0 bases and 2 bases, in that order; junction bases with no gene match: 3. The germline CDR1 and CDR2 sequences are LGHNA and YSLEER. CDR3 length equals 16 residues. The CDR3 DNA sequence: TGCGCCAGCAGCCAAGAAAGCGGGGGCCCCTACAATGAGCAGTTCTTC. Its translation is CASSQESGGPYNEQFF.

The chain joins TRBV10-3 to TRBJ2-3, with D perhaps matching TRBD1 or TRBD2 (5 bases each). With 5 bases removed from V and 5 bases from J, the gap between germline ends came to 20 bases. CDR3 length: 16 amino acids. CDR1 and CDR2 (germline): ENHRY, SYGVKD. CDR3 protein: CAISNKGPDFGDTQYF. The DNA of the CDR3 is TGTGCCATCAGTAACAAGGGACCGGACTTCGGAGATACGCAGTATTTT.

The CDR3 region is CASSTLAAEETQYF. The CDR3 nucleotides read TGTGCCAGCAGCACCCTAGCGGCTGAAGAGACCCAGTACTTC. The rearrangement uses TRBV3-1 and TRBJ2-5, with TRBD2 identical over 7 bases. The CDR3 is made up of 14 amino acids. Trimming cost V 5 bases and J 3 bases; bases outside gene matches: 6. Germline values: CDR1 LGHDT, CDR2 YNNKEL (reference sequence).

The sample holds many counts of this clonotype. This chain connects TRBV7-2 to TRBJ2-7; 8 nucleotides align to TRBD2. The germline V gene has CDR1 SGHTA and CDR2 FQGNSA. The V gene end was trimmed by 1 base and the J gene end by 4 bases; junction bases not matched to a gene: 3. The CDR3 length is 14 residues. The DNA for the CDR3 is TGTGCCAGCAGCTTAGGTAGCGGGGCGTACGAGCAGTACGTC. Its protein product is CASSLGSGAYEQYV.

CDR3 sequence reads: CASSPRDANTGELFF. DNA of the CDR3: TGTGCCAGCAGCCCCAGGGACGCGAACACCGGGGAGCTGTTTTTT. The chain joins TRBV3-1 to TRBJ2-2, with D tentatively TRBD1 or TRBD2 (5 bases each). This CDR3 contains 15 residues. V lost 4 bases, J lost 0 bases, and 9 bases lay in between. Germline loops: CDR1 LGHDT, CDR2 YNNKEL (reference sequence).

This clonotype was recorded a few times. The CDR3 DNA is TGTGCCAGCAGCTTATTCGTCGGATCCACCTACGAGCAGTACTTC. Translating it yields CASSLFVGSTYEQYF. The chain uses TRBV11-2 and TRBJ2-7; D ambiguous. V lost 2 bases and J lost 2, with 13 bases in between. The CDR3 has 15 residues. Germline V gene data show CDR1 as SGHAT and CDR2 as FQNNGV.

This clonotype was counted between two and nine times. The genes are TRBV4-3 and TRBJ1-2, with D hard to call. Trimming stripped 0 bases from V and 4 bases from J, with 12 bases between. The germline V gene has CDR1 LGHNA and CDR2 YSLEER. There are 15 residues in the CDR3. CDR3 residues: CASSQDPPFIYGYTF. CDR3 coding DNA: TGCGCCAGCAGCCAAGACCCGCCTTTTATCTATGGCTACACCTTC.

CDR3 region: CASSQGFPGGIETQYF. DNA of the CDR3: TGCGCCAGCAGCCAAGGGTTTCCAGGGGGAATTGAGACCCAGTACTTC. The chain employs TRBV4-1 and TRBJ2-5; 7 bases agree with TRBD1. Germline trimming cut 1 base from V and 5 bases from J; bases unmatched to any gene: 10. The germline gives CDR1 MGHRA, CDR2 YSYEKL. CDR3 length equals 16 residues.

The V call is TRBV19, the J call TRBJ1-1; a possible D gene is TRBD1 (5 bases). Per the germline V gene, CDR1 is LNHDA and CDR2 is SQIVND (reference sequence). CDR3 length: 15 residues. V shed 7 bases and J shed 1 base, with 16 bases lying between them. The CDR3 DNA sequence: TGTGCCAGTACCATCTCTCAGGGATCGAACACTGAAGCTTTCTTT. Encoded protein: CASTISQGSNTEAFF.

This clonotype was detected a few times. V is TRBV5-1 and J is TRBJ1-2; D call uncertain. CDR1 is SGHRS and CDR2 is YFSETQ in the germline V gene. The CDR3 runs 13 residues. Trimming cost V 1 base and J 8 bases, with 12 bases left between them. The CDR3 region is CASSLLGSEGYTF. CDR3 DNA: TGCGCCAGCAGCTTGTTGGGAAGTGAAGGCTACACCTTC.

The table lists this clonotype with a few counts. This rearrangement joins TRBV12-3 or TRBV12-4 to TRBJ1-4; D might be TRBD1 (5 bases). The V end was cut by 10 bases, the J end by 7 bases, with 10 bases between. CDR3 length equals 11 residues. The CDR3 protein is CATGRSEKLFF. CDR3 bases: TGTGCCACGGGGCGGAGTGAAAAACTGTTTTTT.

The sample holds a few counts of this clonotype. This chain joins TRBV29-1 and TRBJ1-6, with D uncertain. The CDR3 sequence is 13 residues long. Germline CDR1 is SQVTM and CDR2 is ANQGSEA. CDR3 sequence (DNA): TGCGCTTGTGGGCACTCCTATAATTCACCCCTCCACTTT. Its translation is CACGHSYNSPLHF. The whole variable domain, remainder taken from reference TRBV29-1 and TRBJ1-6, is SAVISQKPSRDICQRGTSLTIQCQVDSQVTMMFWYRQQPGQSLTLIATANQGSEATYESGFVIDKFPISRPNLTFSTLTVSNMSPEDSSIYLCACGHSYNSPLHFGNGTRLTVT.

This chain links TRBV5-1 with TRBJ1-1, with TRBD1 matching 8 bases. V lost 3 bases and J lost 4; bases outside the gene matches: 8. Germline assignment: CDR1 SGHRS and CDR2 YFSETQ. CDR3 length: 15 residues. CDR3 region: CASSWGQGAATEAFF. In DNA, the CDR3 is TGCGCCAGCAGCTGGGGCCAGGGGGCGGCCACTGAAGCTTTCTTT.

This clonotype was detected a few times. A read error may account for a junction end that differs from germline. The genes are TRBV7-6 and TRBJ1-3; D remains unclear. This CDR3 has 15 amino acids. Germline lookup yields CDR1 SGHVS and CDR2 FNYEAQ. In DNA form, the CDR3 reads TGTTCCAGCAGCCCCTCGGCAGCCTCTGGAAACACCATATATTTT. Protein sequence: CSSSPSAASGNTIYF.

This clonotype was seen only a few times. This rearrangement joins TRBV7-8 to TRBJ2-2, with D perhaps matching TRBD1 (6 bases). Trimming left V 5 bases short and J 4 bases short, with 11 bases between. From germline, CDR1 is SGHVS and CDR2 FQNEAQ. The CDR3 extends over 14 amino acids. The CDR3 bases are TGTGCCAGCAGCACTGAGACAGGCACCGGGGAGCTGTTTTTT. Translated, it gives CASSTETGTGELFF.

The V and J genes are TRBV7-2 and TRBJ1-1; TRBD1 agrees at 10 bases. The CDR3 has 16 residues. CDR1 and CDR2 (germline): SGHTA, FQGNSA. V lost 3 bases to trimming and J lost 3 bases; unmatched junction nucleotides: 7. CDR3 protein: CASSFLGDRGDTEAFF. The CDR3 DNA is TGTGCCAGCAGCTTTCTTGGGGACAGGGGCGACACTGAAGCTTTCTTT.

The chain is built from TRBV19 and TRBJ2-7; TRBD1 is a possible D gene (6 bases). Germline V CDR1 and CDR2: LNHDA, SQIVND (reference sequence). The germline V and J ends were trimmed by 4 bases and 1 base, with 14 bases remaining between them. The CDR3 extends over 15 amino acids. CDR3 amino acids: CASSSRTVISYEQYV. DNA for the CDR3: TGTGCCAGTAGTAGCCGGACAGTGATTTCCTACGAGCAGTACGTC.

The V call is TRBV6-5, the J call TRBJ1-6; D remains unclear. The germline V gene encodes CDR1 MNHEY and CDR2 SVGAGI. Deletions cut 0 bases from V and 7 bases from J, with 10 bases between. This CDR3 comprises 15 residues. CDR3 in amino acids: CASSYSTGENSPLHF. CDR3 sequence (DNA): TGTGCCAGCAGTTACTCGACGGGCGAGAATTCACCCCTCCACTTT.

The rearrangement links TRBV12-3 or TRBV12-4 to TRBJ1-1; maybe TRBD1 (5 bases). V lost 3 bases and J 3 bases, leaving 11 bases between the germline ends. The CDR3 totals 14 residues. The CDR3, as DNA: TGTGCCAGCAGTTTCCGGGACGGCTACACTGAAGCTTTCTTT. It yields the protein CASSFRDGYTEAFF.

This clonotype appeared a few times. This chain joins TRBV7-3 and TRBJ1-2; TRBD1 agrees at 9 bases. The junction had 9 bases not matched to a gene; V was cut back by 5 bases and J by 8 bases. Germline V gene data show CDR1 as SGHTA and CDR2 as FQGTGA. This CDR3 region has 14 residues. CDR3 residues: CASSPTGGSLGYTF. CDR3 in DNA: TGTGCCAGCAGCCCGACAGGGGGAAGCCTGGGCTACACCTTC.

This clonotype occurred a few times. The V call is TRBV5-8, the J call TRBJ2-1; D is undetermined. Germline CDR1 and CDR2: SGHTS and YDEGEE. Trimming took off 0 bases at V and 5 bases at J, with 6 bases between the two ends. This CDR3 is built from 13 residues. CDR3 in amino acids: CASSLVGNNEQFF. DNA of the CDR3: TGTGCCAGCAGCTTGGTCGGAAACAATGAGCAGTTCTTC.